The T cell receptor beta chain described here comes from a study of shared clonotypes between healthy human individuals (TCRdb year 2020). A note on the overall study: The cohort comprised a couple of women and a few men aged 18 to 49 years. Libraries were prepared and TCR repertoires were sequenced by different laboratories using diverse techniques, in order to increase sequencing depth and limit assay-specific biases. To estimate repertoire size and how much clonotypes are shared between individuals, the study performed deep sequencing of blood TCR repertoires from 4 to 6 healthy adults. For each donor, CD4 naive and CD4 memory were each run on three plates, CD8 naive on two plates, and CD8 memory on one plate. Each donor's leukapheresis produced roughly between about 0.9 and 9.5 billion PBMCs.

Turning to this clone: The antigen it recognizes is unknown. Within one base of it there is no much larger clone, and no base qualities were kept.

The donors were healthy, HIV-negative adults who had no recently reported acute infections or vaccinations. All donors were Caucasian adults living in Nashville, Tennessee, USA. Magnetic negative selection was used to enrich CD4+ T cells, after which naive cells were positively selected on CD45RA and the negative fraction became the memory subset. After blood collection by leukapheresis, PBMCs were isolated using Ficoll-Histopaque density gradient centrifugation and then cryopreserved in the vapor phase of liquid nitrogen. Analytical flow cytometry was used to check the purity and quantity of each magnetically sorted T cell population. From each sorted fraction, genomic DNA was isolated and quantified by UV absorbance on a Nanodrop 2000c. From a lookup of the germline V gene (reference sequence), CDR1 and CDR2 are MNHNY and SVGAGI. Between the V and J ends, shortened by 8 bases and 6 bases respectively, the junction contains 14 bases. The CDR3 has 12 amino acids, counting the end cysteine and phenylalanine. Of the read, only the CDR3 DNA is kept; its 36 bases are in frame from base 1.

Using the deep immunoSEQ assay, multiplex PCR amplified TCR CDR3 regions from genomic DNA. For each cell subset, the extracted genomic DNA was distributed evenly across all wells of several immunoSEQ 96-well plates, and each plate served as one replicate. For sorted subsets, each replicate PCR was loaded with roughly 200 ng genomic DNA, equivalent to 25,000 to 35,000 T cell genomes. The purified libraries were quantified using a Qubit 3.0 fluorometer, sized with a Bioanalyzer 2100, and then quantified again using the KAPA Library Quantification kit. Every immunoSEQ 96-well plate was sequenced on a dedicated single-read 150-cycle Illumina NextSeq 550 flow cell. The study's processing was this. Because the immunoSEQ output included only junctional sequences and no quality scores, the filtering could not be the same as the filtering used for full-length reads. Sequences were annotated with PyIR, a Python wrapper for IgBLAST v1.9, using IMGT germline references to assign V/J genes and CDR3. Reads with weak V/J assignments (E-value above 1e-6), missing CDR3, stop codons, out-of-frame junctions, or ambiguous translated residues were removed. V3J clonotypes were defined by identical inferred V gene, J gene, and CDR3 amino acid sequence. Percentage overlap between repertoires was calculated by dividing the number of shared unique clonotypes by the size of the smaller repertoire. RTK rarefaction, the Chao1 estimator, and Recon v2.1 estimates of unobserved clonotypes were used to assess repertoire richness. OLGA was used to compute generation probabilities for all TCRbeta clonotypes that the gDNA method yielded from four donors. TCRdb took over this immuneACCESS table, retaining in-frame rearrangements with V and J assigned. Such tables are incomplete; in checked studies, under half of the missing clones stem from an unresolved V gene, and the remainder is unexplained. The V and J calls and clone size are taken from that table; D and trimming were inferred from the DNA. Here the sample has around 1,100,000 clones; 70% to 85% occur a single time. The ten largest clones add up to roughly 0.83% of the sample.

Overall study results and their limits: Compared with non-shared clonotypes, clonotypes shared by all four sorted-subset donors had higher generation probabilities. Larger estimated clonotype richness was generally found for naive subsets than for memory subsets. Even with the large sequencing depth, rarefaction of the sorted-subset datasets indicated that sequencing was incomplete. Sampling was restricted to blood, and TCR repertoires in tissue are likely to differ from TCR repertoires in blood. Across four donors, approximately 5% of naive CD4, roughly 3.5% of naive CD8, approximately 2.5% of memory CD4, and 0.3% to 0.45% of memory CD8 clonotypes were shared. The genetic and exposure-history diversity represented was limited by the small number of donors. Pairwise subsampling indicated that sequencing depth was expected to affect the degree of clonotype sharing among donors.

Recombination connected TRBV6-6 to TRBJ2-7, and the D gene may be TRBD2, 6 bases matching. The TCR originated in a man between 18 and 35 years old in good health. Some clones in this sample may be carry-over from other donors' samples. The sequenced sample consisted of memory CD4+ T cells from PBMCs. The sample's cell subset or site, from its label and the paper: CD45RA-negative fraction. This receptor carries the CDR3 CASRGASAEQYF. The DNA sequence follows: TGTGCCAGCCGCGGGGCCTCAGCCGAGCAGTACTTC.